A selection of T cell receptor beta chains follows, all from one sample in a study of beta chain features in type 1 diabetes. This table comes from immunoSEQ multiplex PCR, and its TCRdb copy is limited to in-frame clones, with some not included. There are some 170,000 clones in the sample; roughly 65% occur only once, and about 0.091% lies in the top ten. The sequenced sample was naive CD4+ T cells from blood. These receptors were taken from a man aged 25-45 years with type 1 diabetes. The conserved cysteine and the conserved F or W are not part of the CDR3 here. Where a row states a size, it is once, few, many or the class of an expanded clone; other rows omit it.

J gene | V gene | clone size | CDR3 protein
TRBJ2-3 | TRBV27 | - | ASRPGLAGTDTQY
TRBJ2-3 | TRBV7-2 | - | AAGGGSDTQY
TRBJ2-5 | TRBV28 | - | ASSPGTVTQY
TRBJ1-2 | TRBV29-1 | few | SVEAVGYGYT
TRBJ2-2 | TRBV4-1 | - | ASSQEKGRSNTGELF
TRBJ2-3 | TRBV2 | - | ASSDGRVVPDTQY
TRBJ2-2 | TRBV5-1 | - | ASSLGSVDTGELF
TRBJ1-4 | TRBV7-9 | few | ASSRRPNEKLF
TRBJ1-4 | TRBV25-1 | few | ASRDPLQGGDEKLF
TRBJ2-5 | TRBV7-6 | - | ASSLVSGGQETQY
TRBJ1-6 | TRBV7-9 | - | ASSLVGGDSPLH
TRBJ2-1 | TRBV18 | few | ASSRDRGNEQF
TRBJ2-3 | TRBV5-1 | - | ASSLGADTQY
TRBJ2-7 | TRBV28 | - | ASISDHYEQY
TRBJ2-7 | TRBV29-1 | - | SVGTGSYEQY
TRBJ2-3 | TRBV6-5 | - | ASSSGGTDTQY
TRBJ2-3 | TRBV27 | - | ASSLEGGPDTQY